Below are 29 T cell receptor beta chains sequenced from a single sample in a study of cytomegalovirus exposure and HLA in healthy donors. PCR amplification relied on 60 Vbeta primers (plus 13 Jbeta primers). TCRdb's table, derived via immunoSEQ multiplex PCR, lists solely in-frame clones and lacks some. The sample consists of around 160,000 clones, about 75% of them appearing once. Sequenced: PBMCs. The receptors derive from a male donor in good health and CMV-seropositive.

The J gene is TRBJ2-3, the V gene TRBV5-1; 12 nucleotides align to TRBD2. The length of the CDR3 is 16 residues. V lost 4 bases and J lost 4; bases outside the gene matches: 7. From germline, CDR1 is SGHRS and CDR2 YFSETQ. CDR3 bases: TGCGCCAGCAGCGGGAGACTAGCGGGGGTCCCAGATACGCAGTATTTT. Protein sequence: CASSGRLAGVPDTQYF.

CDR3 DNA: TGTGCCAGCAGCTTACTCGCCGGAGACACTGAAGCTTTCTTT. Translation gives CASSLLAGDTEAFF. The rearrangement links TRBV7-8 to TRBJ1-1, with unresolved D. CDR3 length: 14 residues. Germline V gene sequence: CDR1 SGHVS, CDR2 FQNEAQ. V lost 2 bases and J 3 bases, leaving 10 bases between the germline ends.

The chain is built from TRBV25-1 and TRBJ2-3, with D unclear. Germline V gene sequence: CDR1 MGHDK, CDR2 SYGVNS. This CDR3 region has 13 residues. Trimming pared 4 bases from V and 0 bases from J, leaving 5 bases between. DNA of the CDR3: TGTGCCAGCAGTGTGGCTAGCACAGATACGCAGTATTTT. Translation: CASSVASTDTQYF.

This clone showed up just a few times. This rearrangement joins TRBV6-5 to TRBJ2-7, with 10 bases matching TRBD1. Trimming removed 5 bases from V and 3 bases from J; junction bases left unmatched: 7. The V gene's germline CDR1 is MNHEY and CDR2 SVGAGI. This CDR3 is 15 amino acids long. The CDR3 here is CASSRSTGGVYEQYF. The CDR3 region has the DNA TGTGCCAGCAGTCGATCGACAGGGGGCGTCTACGAGCAGTACTTC.

The V call is TRBV5-6, the J call TRBJ2-7, with TRBD2 identical over 7 bases. Trimming at V came to 3 bases and at J to 5 bases, leaving 5 bases not matched to a gene. Per the germline V gene, CDR1 is SGHDT and CDR2 is YYEEEE. The CDR3 is made up of 13 amino acids. The CDR3 sequence: CASSSTGRDEQYF. DNA of the CDR3: TGTGCCAGCAGCTCCACGGGGAGGGACGAGCAGTACTTC.

This clone was counted a few times. This rearrangement joins TRBV6-5 to TRBJ2-2; D perhaps matches TRBD1 (6 bases). CDR3 size: 15 residues. Trimming cost V 2 bases and J 0 bases, with 7 bases left between them. The germline V gene encodes CDR1 MNHEY and CDR2 SVGAGI. As DNA, the CDR3 is TGTGCCAGCAGTTACACAGGGCCGAACACCGGGGAGCTGTTTTTT. Its translation is CASSYTGPNTGELFF.

The V gene is TRBV7-3, the J gene TRBJ2-1, with D possibly matching TRBD2 (5 bases). Germline V gene lookup returns CDR1 SGHTA and CDR2 FQGTGA. The V end lost 5 bases, the J end lost 9 bases, and 14 bases lay between the germline ends. This CDR3 spans 13 amino acids. The CDR3, as DNA: TGTGCCAGCAGCATGGACTTCCTTCGTGAGCAGTTCTTC. Its translation is CASSMDFLREQFF. The complete variable domain, with remaining parts taken from reference TRBV7-3 and TRBJ2-1, reads GAGVSQTPSNKVTEKGKYVELRCDPISGHTALYWYRQSLGQGPEFLIYFQGTGAADDSGLPNDRFFAVRPEGSVSTLKIQRTERGDSAVYLCASSMDFLREQFFGPGTRLTVL.

This chain links TRBV6-5 with TRBJ2-7; the match to TRBD2 covers 8 bases. The CDR3 has 15 amino acids. J gave up 2 bases and V 2 bases, and 5 bases lay outside the gene matches. Per the germline V gene, CDR1 is MNHEY and CDR2 is SVGAGI. The CDR3 protein is CASSYAGGPTYEQYF. CDR3 coding DNA: TGTGCCAGCAGTTACGCGGGGGGCCCTACCTACGAGCAGTACTTC.

The chain is built from TRBV4-1 and TRBJ2-2; TRBD1 might be the D (5 bases). There are 16 residues in the CDR3. V lost 0 bases to trimming and J lost 6 bases, with 14 bases between them. Germline V gene lookup returns CDR1 MGHRA and CDR2 YSYEKL. The CDR3 loop reads CASSQDAQGRSGELFF. In DNA, the CDR3 is TGCGCCAGCAGCCAAGATGCCCAGGGAAGGTCCGGGGAGCTGTTTTTT.

The rearrangement links TRBV7-9 to TRBJ2-7; 10 bases are shared with TRBD1. Germline V gene sequence: CDR1 SEHNR, CDR2 FQNEAQ (reference sequence). The CDR3 extends over 16 amino acids. With V trimmed by 0 bases and J by 4 bases, 6 bases remained unmatched. Here the CDR3 reads CASSLAAGTGVYEQYF. The CDR3 region has the DNA TGTGCCAGCAGCTTAGCCGCCGGGACAGGGGTGTACGAGCAGTACTTC.

The J gene is TRBJ1-6, the V gene TRBV30, with 8 bases aligning to TRBD1. Germline values: CDR1 GTSNPN, CDR2 SVGIG (reference sequence). Trimming took 2 bases from V and 8 from J; bases not matched to a gene: 5. CDR3 length: 14 residues. The CDR3 nucleotides are TGTGCCTGGAGTACAACAGGGGGGCATTCACCCCTCCACTTT. This gives the protein CAWSTTGGHSPLHF.

The CDR3 DNA reads TGTGCCAGCAGCGCCCCCGGGGGGGGCGGGGATACGCAGTATTTT. It is translated as CASSAPGGGGDTQYF. The chain uses TRBV9 and TRBJ2-3; 8 bases line up with TRBD2. Germline loops: CDR1 SGDLS, CDR2 YYNGEE. The CDR3 is 15 residues long. V was clipped by 3 bases and J by 6 bases; unmatched bases: 9.

The chain joins TRBV18 to TRBJ2-7, with 7 bases lining up with TRBD1. CDR1 KGHSH and CDR2 LQKENI come from the germline V gene. CDR3 length equals 14 residues. V lost 3 bases to trimming and J lost 7 bases; unmatched junction nucleotides: 9. CDR3 in DNA: TGTGCCAGCTCACCTAACAGGGGCCCGGGAGAGCAGTACTTC. The encoded protein is CASSPNRGPGEQYF. The variable domain in full, with the rest retrieved from reference TRBV18 and TRBJ2-7, is NAGVMQNPRHLVRRRGQEARLRCSPMKGHSHVYWYRQLPEEGLKFMVYLQKENIIDESGMPKERFSAEFPKEGPSILRIQQVVRGDSAAYFCASSPNRGPGEQYFGPGTRLTVT.

This sequence joins TRBV11-3 and TRBJ2-7; 8 bases agree with TRBD1. The CDR3 totals 14 residues. CDR1 SGHNT and CDR2 YENEEA come from the germline V gene. The V and J ends lost 5 bases and 7 bases, in that order; junction bases with no gene match: 10. The CDR3 sequence is CASSPGQGSGEQYF. As DNA, the CDR3 is TGTGCCAGCAGCCCAGGACAGGGTTCGGGGGAGCAGTACTTC.

V usage is TRBV29-1 and J usage is TRBJ1-2; 8 bases are shared with TRBD1. V dropped 7 bases and J dropped 7; count of bases not matched to a gene: 2. Per the germline V gene, CDR1 is SQVTM and CDR2 is ANQGSEA. This CDR3 has 10 amino acids. The CDR3 DNA sequence: TGCAGCGCTGGGACAGGTGGCTACACCTTC. Amino acids: CSAGTGGYTF.

The chain combines TRBV12-5 with TRBJ1-5; weak D call: TRBD1 (6 bases). Germline V gene sequence: CDR1 LGHNT, CDR2 FRNRAP. Trimming cost V 0 bases and J 3 bases, with 15 bases left between them. There are 17 residues in the CDR3. CDR3 sequence reads: CASGLVVSGQYNQPQHF. In nucleotides, the CDR3 is TGTGCTAGTGGTTTGGTAGTTTCAGGACAGTACAATCAGCCCCAGCATTTT.

This clone was counted only a few times. V gene TRBV2 combines with J gene TRBJ2-7; D is undetermined. Between the trimmed V and J ends, which lost 4 bases and 0 bases, there was a span of 10 bases. Germline lookup yields CDR1 SNHLY and CDR2 FYNNEI. The CDR3 is 14 amino acids. The chain's CDR3 is CASSGLVGSYEQYF. DNA for the CDR3: TGTGCCAGCAGTGGCCTAGTCGGCTCCTACGAGCAGTACTTC.

This clone was counted a few times. The chain employs TRBV6-4 and TRBJ2-2; TRBD2 agrees at 7 bases. Losses at the gene ends were 2 bases for V and 2 bases for J; bases not matched to a gene: 2. This CDR3 is built from 15 residues. Germline V CDR1 and CDR2: MRHNA, SNTAGT. In DNA form, the CDR3 reads TGTGCCAGCAGTGACGGGGGGGGAAACACCGGGGAGCTGTTTTTT. It encodes CASSDGGGNTGELFF.

This chain uses TRBV19 with TRBJ1-2; possibly TRBD1 for D (5 bases). CDR1 LNHDA and CDR2 SQIVND come from the germline V gene (reference sequence). This CDR3 has 14 residues. Trimming pared 5 bases from V and 7 bases from J, leaving 17 bases between. The CDR3: CASSPRGSAFGYTF. In DNA form, the CDR3 reads TGTGCCAGTAGTCCCCGGGGGAGTGCCTTTGGCTACACCTTC.

This clone was recorded once. The chain has TRBV5-4 and TRBJ2-7; the match to TRBD1 covers 12 bases. This CDR3 contains 15 residues. Germline values: CDR1 SGHNT, CDR2 YYREEE (reference sequence). Unmatched junction bases numbered 6, after V lost 3 bases and J lost 5 bases. The CDR3 here is CASSYPGTGGNEQYF. CDR3 sequence (DNA): TGTGCCAGCAGCTACCCCGGGACAGGGGGCAACGAGCAGTACTTC.

This chain links TRBV4-3 with TRBJ2-6; D is uncertain. Germline V gives CDR1 LGHNA, CDR2 YSLEER. Trimming pared 0 bases from V and 0 bases from J, leaving 9 bases between. CDR3 size: 17 residues. The CDR3 loop is CASSQEVYSSGANVLTF. The CDR3, as DNA: TGCGCCAGCAGCCAAGAAGTCTACAGCTCTGGGGCCAACGTCCTGACTTTC.

The chain links TRBV6-5 to TRBJ2-1, with D maybe TRBD2 (5 bases). Trimming removed 2 bases at V and 8 bases at J, with 10 bases between. Germline CDR1 is MNHEY and CDR2 is SVGAGI. The CDR3 contains 13 residues. The DNA of the CDR3 is TGTGCCAGCAGTTACCGGCCTAGCTATGAGCAGTTCTTC. It translates to CASSYRPSYEQFF.

The V gene is TRBV6-1, the J gene TRBJ2-3; 9 bases fit TRBD2. Unmatched junction bases numbered 2, after V lost 2 bases and J lost 2 bases. CDR1 is MNHNS, CDR2 SASEGT, per germline. CDR3 length: 15 amino acids. The CDR3 loop reads CASSELAGFTDTQYF. In nucleotides, the CDR3 is TGTGCCAGCAGTGAACTAGCGGGGTTCACAGATACGCAGTATTTT.

CDR3 sequence: CASKQGDSYEQYF. CDR3 bases: TGTGCCAGCAAACAGGGGGACTCCTACGAGCAGTACTTC. V usage is TRBV18 and J usage is TRBJ2-7; 8 bases agree with TRBD1. The CDR3 runs to 13 residues. Germline lookup yields CDR1 KGHSH and CDR2 LQKENI. J was trimmed by 0 bases and V by 8 bases; bases with no gene match: 3. Looking up the rest from reference TRBV18 and TRBJ2-7 gives the full variable domain: NAGVMQNPRHLVRRRGQEARLRCSPMKGHSHVYWYRQLPEEGLKFMVYLQKENIIDESGMPKERFSAEFPKEGPSILRIQQVVRGDSAAYFCASKQGDSYEQYFGPGTRLTVT.

The gene calls are TRBV5-1 and TRBJ1-2; the match to TRBD1 covers 7 bases. After removal of 3 bases from V and 3 bases from J, the junction contained 11 bases not matched to a gene. Germline V CDR1 and CDR2: SGHRS, YFSETQ. CDR3 length: 16 amino acids. The CDR3 reads CASSSTGTEEYYGYTF. DNA of the CDR3: TGCGCCAGCAGCTCCACCGGGACAGAAGAATACTATGGCTACACCTTC.

The chain links TRBV4-1 to TRBJ1-1, with D uncertain. CDR1 is MGHRA, CDR2 YSYEKL, per germline. V gave up 4 bases and J gave up 4 bases, with 10 bases separating them. The CDR3 consists of 13 residues. CDR3 sequence: CASSLGRGTEAFF. CDR3 nucleotide sequence: TGCGCCAGCAGCCTGGGCCGGGGCACTGAAGCTTTCTTT.

V is TRBV5-6 and J is TRBJ1-3; 7 nucleotides line up with TRBD1. V shed 2 bases, J shed 0 bases, and the junction held 2 bases outside the gene matches. CDR1 is SGHDT and CDR2 is YYEEEE in the germline V gene. The CDR3 is 15 amino acids. CDR3 protein: CASSLTGVSGNTIYF. The CDR3 nucleotides are TGTGCCAGCAGCTTAACAGGGGTCTCTGGAAACACCATATATTTT.

This chain links TRBV7-2 with TRBJ2-1; 7 nucleotides align to TRBD1. The CDR3 is made up of 14 amino acids. Germline CDR1 is SGHTA and CDR2 is FQGNSA. With V trimmed by 3 bases and J by 7 bases, 6 bases remained unmatched. The CDR3: CASSFGTVGNEQFF. Written as DNA, the CDR3 is TGTGCCAGCAGCTTCGGGACAGTGGGAAATGAGCAGTTCTTC.

V gene TRBV6-6 combines with J gene TRBJ2-1; 11 bases line up with TRBD2. Trimming cost V 4 bases and J 4 bases; bases outside gene matches: 6. CDR3 length: 16 residues. Germline CDR1 is MNHNY and CDR2 is SVGAGI (reference sequence). The CDR3 protein is CASSSPLAGGYNEQFF. The CDR3 DNA reads as TGTGCCAGCAGTTCGCCCCTAGCGGGGGGTTACAATGAGCAGTTCTTC.